The 6 T cell receptor beta chains below were found in one sample sequenced in a study of shared clonotypes between healthy human individuals. Assay used: immunoSEQ multiplex PCR; TCRdb lists only in-frame clones, some missing. The repertoire holds about 330,000 clones, with about 74% as singletons. The sequenced material came from memory CD4+ T cells sorted from blood. Subset noted: CD45RA-negative fraction. Receptors originate from a man aged 25-40 years in good health.

CDR3 sequence: CASSVFTSGASYNEQFF. CDR3 in DNA: TGTGCCAGCAGCGTATTCACTAGCGGGGCTTCCTACAATGAGCAGTTCTTC. The chain links TRBV9 to TRBJ2-1; TRBD2 aligns across 10 bases. V lost 1 base, J lost 1 base, and 5 bases stayed unmatched. Germline CDR1 reads SGDLS; CDR2 reads YYNGEE. The CDR3 sequence is 17 residues long.

The genes are TRBV19 and TRBJ1-4, with TRBD1 matching over 9 bases. With V trimmed by 6 bases and J by 10 bases, 9 bases remained unmatched. Germline V CDR1 and CDR2: LNHDA, SQIVND (reference sequence). This CDR3 is 14 amino acids long. The CDR3 DNA follows: TGTGCCAGTAGCCCCGGGACAGGGATCGGAAAACTGTTTTTT. Amino acids: CASSPGTGIGKLFF.

The chain links TRBV11-2 to TRBJ2-7, with D maybe TRBD2 (6 bases). This CDR3 region has 14 residues. V dropped 2 bases and J dropped 2 bases, with 10 bases sitting between them. Germline assignment: CDR1 SGHAT and CDR2 FQNNGV. This CDR3 reads CASSLNSGTYEQYF. The CDR3 DNA reads as TGTGCCAGCAGCTTAAATAGCGGTACCTACGAGCAGTACTTC.

As DNA, the CDR3 is TGTGCCAGCGCAGGGACTAATCAGCCCCAGCATTTT. As protein: CASAGTNQPQHF. V is TRBV28 and J is TRBJ1-5; tentative D call: TRBD1 (5 bases). The CDR3 runs 12 residues. Germline lookup yields CDR1 MDHEN and CDR2 SYDVKM. Deletions cut 8 bases from V and 4 bases from J, with 9 bases between.

This chain links TRBV5-4 with TRBJ2-1, with a possible D match to TRBD1 (5 bases). Germline V gene sequence: CDR1 SGHNT, CDR2 YYREEE (reference sequence). V shed 0 bases and J shed 6 bases, with 13 bases lying between them. The CDR3 consists of 15 residues. This chain's CDR3 is CASSLAGAEGNEQFF. Here the CDR3 DNA reads TGTGCCAGCAGCTTGGCTGGGGCAGAAGGCAATGAGCAGTTCTTC. Full variable domain (missing parts from reference TRBV5-4 and TRBJ2-1): ETGVTQSPTHLIKTRGQQVTLRCSSQSGHNTVSWYQQALGQGPQFIFQYYREEENGRGNFPPRFSGLQFPNYSSELNVNALELDDSALYLCASSLAGAEGNEQFFGPGTRLTVL.

The chain has TRBV6-5 and TRBJ2-2, with D hard to call. Germline lookup yields CDR1 MNHEY and CDR2 SVGAGI. The CDR3 has 14 residues. The V end was cut by 0 bases, the J end by 5 bases, with 7 bases between. For the CDR3, the DNA is TGTGCCAGCAGTTACTCGATGGTAACCGGGGAGCTGTTTTTT. Protein: CASSYSMVTGELFF.